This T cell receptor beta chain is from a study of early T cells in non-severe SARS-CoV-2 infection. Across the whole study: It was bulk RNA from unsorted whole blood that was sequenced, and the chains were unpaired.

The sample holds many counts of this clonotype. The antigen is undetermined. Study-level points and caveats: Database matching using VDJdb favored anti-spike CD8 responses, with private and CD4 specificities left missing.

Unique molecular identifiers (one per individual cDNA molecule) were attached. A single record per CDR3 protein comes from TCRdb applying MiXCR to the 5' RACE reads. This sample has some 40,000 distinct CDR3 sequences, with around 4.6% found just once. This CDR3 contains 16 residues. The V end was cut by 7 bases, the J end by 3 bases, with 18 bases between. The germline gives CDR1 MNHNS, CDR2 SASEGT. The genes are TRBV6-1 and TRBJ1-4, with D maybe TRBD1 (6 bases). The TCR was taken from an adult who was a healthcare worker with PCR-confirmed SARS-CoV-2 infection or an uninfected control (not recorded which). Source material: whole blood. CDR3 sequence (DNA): TGTGCCAGCACTCGTTGGGTCGACAGGTCTAATGAAAAACTGTTTTTT. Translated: CASTRWVDRSNEKLFF.